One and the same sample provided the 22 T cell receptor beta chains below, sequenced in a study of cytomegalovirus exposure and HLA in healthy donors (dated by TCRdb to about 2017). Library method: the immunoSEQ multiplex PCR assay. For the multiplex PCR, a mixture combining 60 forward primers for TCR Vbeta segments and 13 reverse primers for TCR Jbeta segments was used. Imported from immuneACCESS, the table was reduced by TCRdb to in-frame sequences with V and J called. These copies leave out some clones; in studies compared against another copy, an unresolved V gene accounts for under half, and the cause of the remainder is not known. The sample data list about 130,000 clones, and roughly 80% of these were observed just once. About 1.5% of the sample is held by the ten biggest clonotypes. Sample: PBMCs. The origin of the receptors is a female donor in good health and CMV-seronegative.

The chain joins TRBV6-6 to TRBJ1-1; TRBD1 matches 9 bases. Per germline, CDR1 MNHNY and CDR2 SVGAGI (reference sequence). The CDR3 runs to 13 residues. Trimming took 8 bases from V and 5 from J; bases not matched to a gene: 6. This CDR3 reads CASSTGGRTEAFF. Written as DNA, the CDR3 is TGTGCCAGCTCTACAGGGGGCAGGACTGAAGCTTTCTTT.

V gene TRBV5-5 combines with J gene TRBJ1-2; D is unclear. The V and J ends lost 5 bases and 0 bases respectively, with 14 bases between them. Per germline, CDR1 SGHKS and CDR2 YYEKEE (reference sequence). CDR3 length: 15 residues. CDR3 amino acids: CASSPSRTSNYGYTF. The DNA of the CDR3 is TGTGCCAGCAGTCCTAGCAGGACCTCTAACTATGGCTACACCTTC.

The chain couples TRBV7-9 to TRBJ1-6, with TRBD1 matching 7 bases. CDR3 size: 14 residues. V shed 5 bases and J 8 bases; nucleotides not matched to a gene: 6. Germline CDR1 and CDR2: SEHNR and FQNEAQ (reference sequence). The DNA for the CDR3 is TGTGCCAGCAGCCGGACAGGTTCCGATTCACCCCTCCACTTT. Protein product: CASSRTGSDSPLHF.

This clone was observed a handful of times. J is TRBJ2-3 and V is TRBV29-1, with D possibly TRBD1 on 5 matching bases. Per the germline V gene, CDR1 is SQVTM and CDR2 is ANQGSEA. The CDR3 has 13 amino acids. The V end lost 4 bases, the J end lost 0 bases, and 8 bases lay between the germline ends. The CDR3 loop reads CSVVRGSTDTQYF. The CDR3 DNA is TGCAGCGTTGTTAGGGGAAGCACAGATACGCAGTATTTT.

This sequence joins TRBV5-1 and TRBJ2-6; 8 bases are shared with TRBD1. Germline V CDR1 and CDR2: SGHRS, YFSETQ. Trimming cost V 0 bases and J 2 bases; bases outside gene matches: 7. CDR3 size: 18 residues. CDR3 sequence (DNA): TGCGCCAGCAGCTTGGGAGGGACAGGTGGCACTGGGGCCAACGTCCTGACTTTC. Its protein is CASSLGGTGGTGANVLTF.

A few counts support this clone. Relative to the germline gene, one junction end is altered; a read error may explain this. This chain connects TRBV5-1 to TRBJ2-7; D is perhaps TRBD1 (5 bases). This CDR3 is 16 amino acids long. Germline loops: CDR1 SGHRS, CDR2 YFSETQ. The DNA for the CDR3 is TGCGCCAGCAGCTCCCCGGGTGGCCAGGGCATCTACGAGCCGTACTTC. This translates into CASSSPGGQGIYEPYF.

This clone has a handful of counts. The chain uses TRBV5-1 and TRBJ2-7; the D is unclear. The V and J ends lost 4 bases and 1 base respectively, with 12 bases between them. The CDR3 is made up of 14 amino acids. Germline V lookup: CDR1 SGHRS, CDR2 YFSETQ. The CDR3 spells CASSTQESSYEQYF. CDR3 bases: TGCGCCAGCAGCACCCAGGAATCGTCCTACGAGCAGTACTTC.

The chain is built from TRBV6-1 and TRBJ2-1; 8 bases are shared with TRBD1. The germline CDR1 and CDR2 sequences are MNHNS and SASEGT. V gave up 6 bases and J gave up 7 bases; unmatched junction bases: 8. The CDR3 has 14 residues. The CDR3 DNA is TGTGCCAGCAGGAAGGACAGGGCGTGGAATGAGCAGTTCTTC. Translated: CASRKDRAWNEQFF.

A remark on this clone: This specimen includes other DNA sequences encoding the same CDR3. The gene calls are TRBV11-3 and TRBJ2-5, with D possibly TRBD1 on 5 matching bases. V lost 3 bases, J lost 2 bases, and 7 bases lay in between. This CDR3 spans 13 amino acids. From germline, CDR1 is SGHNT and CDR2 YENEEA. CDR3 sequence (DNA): TGTGCCAGCAGCTTGGGGCAGCAAGAGACCCAGTACTTC. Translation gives CASSLGQQETQYF.

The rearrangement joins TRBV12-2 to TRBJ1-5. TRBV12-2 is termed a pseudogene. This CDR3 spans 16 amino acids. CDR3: CASRLAGGLSNQPQHF. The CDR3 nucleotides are TGTGCAAGTCGCTTAGCGGGGGGGCTAAGCAATCAGCCCCAGCATTTT.

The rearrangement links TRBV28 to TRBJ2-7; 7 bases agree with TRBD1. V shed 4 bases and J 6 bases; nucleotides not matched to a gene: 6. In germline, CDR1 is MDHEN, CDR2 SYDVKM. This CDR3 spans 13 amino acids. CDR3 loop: CASSYRGFREQYF. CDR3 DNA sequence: TGTGCCAGCAGTTACAGGGGATTCCGCGAGCAGTACTTC.

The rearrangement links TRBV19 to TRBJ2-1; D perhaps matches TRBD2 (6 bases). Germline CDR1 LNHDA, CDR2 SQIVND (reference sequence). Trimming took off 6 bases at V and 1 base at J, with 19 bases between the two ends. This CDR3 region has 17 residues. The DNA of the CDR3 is TGTGCCAGTAGCCGACTTACGAGCGGGCGTTCCTACAATGAGCAGTTCTTC. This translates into CASSRLTSGRSYNEQFF.

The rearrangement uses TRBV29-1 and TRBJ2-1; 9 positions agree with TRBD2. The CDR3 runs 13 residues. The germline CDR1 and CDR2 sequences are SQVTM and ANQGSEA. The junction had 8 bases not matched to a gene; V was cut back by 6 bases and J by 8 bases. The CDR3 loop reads CSVSGRFADEQFF. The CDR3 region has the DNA TGCAGCGTAAGCGGGAGGTTCGCGGATGAGCAGTTCTTC.

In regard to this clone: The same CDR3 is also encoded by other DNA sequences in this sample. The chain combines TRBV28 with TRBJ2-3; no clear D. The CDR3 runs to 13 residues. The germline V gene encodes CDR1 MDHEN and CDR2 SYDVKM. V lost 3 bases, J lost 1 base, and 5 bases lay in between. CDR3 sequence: CASSLQGTDTQYF. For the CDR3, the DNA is TGTGCCAGCAGTTTGCAGGGCACAGATACGCAGTATTTT.

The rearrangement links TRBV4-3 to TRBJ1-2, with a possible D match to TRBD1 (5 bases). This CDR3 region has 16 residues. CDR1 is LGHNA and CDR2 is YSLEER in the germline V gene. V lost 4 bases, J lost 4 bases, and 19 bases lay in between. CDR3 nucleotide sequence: TGCGCCAGCAGCCCGGGCGGGGGTGGTGTGATCTATGGCTACACCTTC. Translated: CASSPGGGGVIYGYTF.

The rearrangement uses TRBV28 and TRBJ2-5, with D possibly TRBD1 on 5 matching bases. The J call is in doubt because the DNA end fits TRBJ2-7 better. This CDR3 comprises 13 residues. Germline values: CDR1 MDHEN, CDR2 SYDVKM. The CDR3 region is CASSSATVYEQYF. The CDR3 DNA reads TGTGCCAGCAGCTCCGCGACAGTCTACGAGCAGTACTTC.

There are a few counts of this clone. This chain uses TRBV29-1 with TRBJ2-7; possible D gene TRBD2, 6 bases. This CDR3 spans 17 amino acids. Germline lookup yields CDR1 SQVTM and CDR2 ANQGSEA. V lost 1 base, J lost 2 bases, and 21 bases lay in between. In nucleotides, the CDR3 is TGCAGCGTTGAAGTTTTCTTCCGGGACTCTGGAGCCTACGAGCAGTACTTC. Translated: CSVEVFFRDSGAYEQYF.

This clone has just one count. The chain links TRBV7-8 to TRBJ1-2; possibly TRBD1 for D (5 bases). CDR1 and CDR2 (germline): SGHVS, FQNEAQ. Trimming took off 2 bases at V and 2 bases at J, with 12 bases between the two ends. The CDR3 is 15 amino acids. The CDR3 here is CASSLMRGGNYGYTF. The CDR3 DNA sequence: TGTGCCAGCAGCTTAATGAGGGGAGGAAACTATGGCTACACCTTC.

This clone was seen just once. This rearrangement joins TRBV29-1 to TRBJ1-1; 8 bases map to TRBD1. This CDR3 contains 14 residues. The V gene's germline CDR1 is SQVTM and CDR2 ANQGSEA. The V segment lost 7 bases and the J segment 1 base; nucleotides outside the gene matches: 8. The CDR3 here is CSARKGTGNTEAFF. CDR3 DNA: TGCAGCGCCAGAAAGGGGACAGGGAACACTGAAGCTTTCTTT.

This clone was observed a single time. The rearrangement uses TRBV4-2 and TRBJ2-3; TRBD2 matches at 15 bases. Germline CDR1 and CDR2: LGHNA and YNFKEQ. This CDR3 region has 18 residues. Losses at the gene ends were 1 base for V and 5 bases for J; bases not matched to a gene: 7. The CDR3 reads CASSQGTSGRAYGDTQYF. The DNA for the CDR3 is TGTGCCAGCAGCCAAGGGACTAGCGGGAGGGCCTATGGAGATACGCAGTATTTT.

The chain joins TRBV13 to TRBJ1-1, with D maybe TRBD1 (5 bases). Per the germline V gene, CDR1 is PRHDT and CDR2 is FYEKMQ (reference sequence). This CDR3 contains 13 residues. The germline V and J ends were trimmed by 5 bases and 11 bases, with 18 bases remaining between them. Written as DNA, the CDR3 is TGTGCCAGCAGCCCCCGGACCTTTTCAGGGGCTTTCTTT. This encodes CASSPRTFSGAFF.

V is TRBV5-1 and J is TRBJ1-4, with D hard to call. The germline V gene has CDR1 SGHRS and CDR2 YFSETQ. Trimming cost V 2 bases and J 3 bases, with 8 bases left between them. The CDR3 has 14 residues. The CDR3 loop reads CASSFTSANEKLFF. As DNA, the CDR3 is TGCGCCAGCAGCTTCACCTCGGCTAATGAAAAACTGTTTTTT. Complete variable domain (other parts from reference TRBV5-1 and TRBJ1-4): KAGVTQTPRYLIKTRGQQVTLSCSPISGHRSVSWYQQTPGQGLQFLFEYFSETQRNKGNFPGRFSGRQFSNSRSEMNVSTLELGDSALYLCASSFTSANEKLFFGSGTQLSVL.